Given below is one TCR beta chain in context. These data are taken from a study of blood T cell repertoires in COVID-19. Generated by immunoSEQ multiplex PCR, the TCRdb table keeps only in-frame clones and is missing some. The table lists fewer than 45,000 clones, over 75% of them singletons, with 39% in the top ten. V dropped 6 bases and J dropped 7 bases, with 12 bases sitting between them. The CDR3 length is 13 residues. This receptor was obtained from a man aged 40-49 years with active or convalescent COVID-19. V usage is TRBV12-3 or TRBV12-4 and J usage is TRBJ1-4; D uncertain. Sequenced material: peripheral blood. CDR3 sequence reads: CASSPGGGEKLFF. CDR3 DNA: TGTGCCAGCAGCCCGGGTGGCGGTGAAAAACTGTTTTTT.